The clone carrying this TCR beta chain has more than one count but fewer than ten. Sequence at one end of the junction differs from germline and may be a read error. Combining a sample-barcoded 5' primer with a J-beta primer mix, a second PCR ran for 7 to 11 cycles. TCRdb re-called the 5' RACE reads with MiXCR, one entry per CDR3 protein. Among more than 1,000,000 distinct CDR3 sequences listed, about 25% were seen once. This record belongs to a study of blood T cells in healthy people across ages. This CDR3 spans 12 amino acids. The germline gives CDR1 SGHVS, CDR2 FNYEAQ. These same records also appear under a second study, on T cells of mothers and their children.

The origin of this receptor is a girl aged 2-15 years in good health. The chain links TRBV7-6 to TRBJ1-2; D uncertain. Sequencing input: blood. The CDR3 coding sequence is TGTGCCAGCGGCTTAGAAGGGAATGGCTACACCTTC. Translating gives CASGLEGNGYTF.